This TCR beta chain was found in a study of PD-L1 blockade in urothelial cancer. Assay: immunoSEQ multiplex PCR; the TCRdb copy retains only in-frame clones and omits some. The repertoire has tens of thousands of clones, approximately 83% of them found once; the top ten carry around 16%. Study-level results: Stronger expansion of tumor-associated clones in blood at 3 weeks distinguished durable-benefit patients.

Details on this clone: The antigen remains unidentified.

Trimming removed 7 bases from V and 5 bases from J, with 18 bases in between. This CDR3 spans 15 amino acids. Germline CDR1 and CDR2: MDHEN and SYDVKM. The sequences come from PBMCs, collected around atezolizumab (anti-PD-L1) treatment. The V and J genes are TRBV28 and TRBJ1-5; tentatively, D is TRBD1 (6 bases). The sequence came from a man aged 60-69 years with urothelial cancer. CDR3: CASITAGAVDQPQHF. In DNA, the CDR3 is TGTGCCAGCATTACCGCAGGGGCTGTGGATCAGCCCCAGCATTTT.